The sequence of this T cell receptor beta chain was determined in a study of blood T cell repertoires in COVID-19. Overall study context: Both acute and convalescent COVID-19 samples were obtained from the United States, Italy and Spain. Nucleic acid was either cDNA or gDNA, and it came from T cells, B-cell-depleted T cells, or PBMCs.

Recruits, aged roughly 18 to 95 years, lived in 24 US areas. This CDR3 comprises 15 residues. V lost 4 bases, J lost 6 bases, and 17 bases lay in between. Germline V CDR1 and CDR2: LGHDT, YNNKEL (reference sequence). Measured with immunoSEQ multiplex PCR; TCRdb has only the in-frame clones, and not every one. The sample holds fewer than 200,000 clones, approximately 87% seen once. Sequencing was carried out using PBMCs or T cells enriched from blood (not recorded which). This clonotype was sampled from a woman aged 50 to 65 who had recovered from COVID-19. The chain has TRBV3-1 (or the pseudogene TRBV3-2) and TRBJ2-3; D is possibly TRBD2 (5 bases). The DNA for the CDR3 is TGTGCCAGCAGCCCTCTTCGGAGCGGCCCCGATACGCAGTATTTT. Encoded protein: CASSPLRSGPDTQYF.